This passage covers 13 T cell receptor beta chains from one sample sequenced in a study of patients and donors after allogeneic stem cell transplantation. A single record per CDR3 protein comes from TCRdb applying MiXCR to the RT-PCR reads. The sample has hundreds of thousands of distinct CDR3 sequences; around 16% are singletons. Sequencing was done on a sample of blood, either unsorted or a sorted T cell fraction (not recorded which). These TCRs come from a human donor who was either an allogeneic HSCT recipient or a stem cell or donor lymphocyte infusion donor (not recorded which). It is not recorded whose cells these are; they may come from a transplant donor.

This clonotype was observed a few times. The chain employs TRBV7-3 and TRBJ1-5; 7 nucleotides line up with TRBD1. With 4 bases clipped from V and 6 bases from J, the junction kept 15 bases outside the gene matches. CDR3 length: 17 amino acids. Germline V CDR1 and CDR2: SGHTA, FQGTGA. The CDR3 here is CASSSLWRGQLCQPQHF. In DNA, the CDR3 is TGTGCCAGCAGCTCCCTCTGGCGGGGACAGCTTTGTCAGCCCCAGCATTTT. The full variable domain, completed using reference TRBV7-3 and TRBJ1-5, is GAGVSQTPSNKVTEKGKYVELRCDPISGHTALYWYRQSLGQGPEFLIYFQGTGAADDSGLPNDRFFAVRPEGSVSTLKIQRTERGDSAVYLCASSSLWRGQLCQPQHFGDGTRLSIL.

The CDR3 protein is CASRDPGLGSYEQYF. The CDR3, as DNA: TGTGCCAGCAGAGACCCGGGACTAGGCTCCTACGAGCAGTACTTC. This rearrangement joins TRBV11-1 to TRBJ2-7, with 8 positions matching TRBD2. The CDR3 runs to 15 residues. V dropped 6 bases and J dropped 0; count of bases not matched to a gene: 7. The germline CDR1 and CDR2 sequences are SGHAT and FQDESV (reference sequence). Together with reference TRBV11-1 and TRBJ2-7, the CDR3 gives the full variable domain: EAEVAQSPRYKITEKSQAVAFWCDPISGHATLYWYRQILGQGPELLVQFQDESVVDDSQLPKDRFSAERLKGVDSTLKIQPAELGDSAMYLCASRDPGLGSYEQYFGPGTRLTVT.

The CDR3 is CASSRLAGTKTQYF. As DNA, the CDR3 is TGTGCCAGCAGCCGACTAGCGGGGACTAAGACCCAGTACTTC. This chain joins TRBV7-2 and TRBJ2-5; TRBD2 matches at 11 bases. The germline CDR1 and CDR2 sequences are SGHTA and FQGNSA. There are 14 residues in the CDR3. Losses at the gene ends were 5 bases for V and 6 bases for J; bases not matched to a gene: 5.

The chain uses TRBV5-1 and TRBJ1-2; 7 bases align to TRBD1. V lost 4 bases, J lost 4 bases, and 4 bases stayed unmatched. The CDR3 spans 13 residues. The germline V gene has CDR1 SGHRS and CDR2 YFSETQ. The CDR3 loop is CASSAGTAYGYTF. The CDR3 DNA sequence: TGCGCCAGCAGCGCCGGGACAGCCTATGGCTACACCTTC.

The chain uses TRBV9 and TRBJ1-3; no reliable D call. The CDR3 covers 18 residues. Trimming stripped 0 bases from V and 0 bases from J, with 16 bases between. Germline CDR1 is SGDLS and CDR2 is YYNGEE. In DNA, the CDR3 is TGTGCCAGCAGCGTAGGAGGCTCGGGCAGCCTCTCTGGAAACACCATATATTTT. As protein: CASSVGGSGSLSGNTIYF.

This chain connects TRBV4-3 to TRBJ1-2; D perhaps matches TRBD1 (6 bases). Germline V gives CDR1 LGHNA, CDR2 YSLEER. The CDR3 contains 14 residues. V was cut by 4 bases and J by 8 bases, with 17 bases left in between. The CDR3 reads CASSPWTAGSGYTF. The CDR3, as DNA: TGCGCCAGCAGCCCGTGGACAGCGGGGAGCGGCTACACCTTC.

This clonotype was observed once. This sequence joins TRBV18 and TRBJ1-2, with D perhaps matching TRBD1 (5 bases). This CDR3 has 13 amino acids. The germline V gene has CDR1 KGHSH and CDR2 LQKENI. With 3 bases removed from V and 8 bases from J, the gap between germline ends came to 13 bases. Here the CDR3 reads CASSPGTDRGYTF. The CDR3 nucleotides are TGTGCCAGCTCACCCGGGACTGACCGAGGCTACACCTTC. Together with reference TRBV18 and TRBJ1-2, the CDR3 gives the full variable domain: NAGVMQNPRHLVRRRGQEARLRCSPMKGHSHVYWYRQLPEEGLKFMVYLQKENIIDESGMPKERFSAEFPKEGPSILRIQQVVRGDSAAYFCASSPGTDRGYTFGSGTRLTVV.

This clonotype was counted between two and nine times. The chain recombines TRBV6-2 or TRBV6-3 with TRBJ1-2; D is unresolved. The CDR3 loop spans 13 amino acids. CDR1 and CDR2 (germline): MNHEY, SVGEGT. Trimming removed 7 bases from V and 2 bases from J, with 11 bases in between. CDR3 sequence reads: CASMDEANYGYTF. The CDR3 DNA sequence: TGTGCCAGCATGGACGAAGCCAACTATGGCTACACCTTC.

This clonotype was seen more than once but under ten times. The chain combines TRBV20-1 with TRBJ2-5, with D possibly TRBD1 on 5 matching bases. The CDR3 runs to 13 residues. Trimming left V 7 bases short and J 2 bases short, with 14 bases between. In germline, CDR1 is DFQATT, CDR2 SNEGSKA (reference sequence). The CDR3 DNA is TGCAGTGTGCCCTGGGGCGTACAAGAGACCCAGTACTTC. Its protein product is CSVPWGVQETQYF.

V and J are TRBV9 and TRBJ2-1; 11 positions match TRBD2. CDR1 SGDLS and CDR2 YYNGEE come from the germline V gene. With 2 bases clipped from V and 3 bases from J, the junction kept 1 base outside the gene matches. There are 15 residues in the CDR3. CDR3 in DNA: TGTGCCAGCAGCGTTAGCGGGGGGGACTACAATGAGCAGTTCTTC. Protein product: CASSVSGGDYNEQFF.

The chain has TRBV5-1 and TRBJ2-5, with D perhaps assigned TRBD1 or TRBD2 (5 bases each). The CDR3 sequence is 16 residues long. Germline-derived CDR1 and CDR2 are SGHRS and YFSETQ. With 4 bases removed from V and 4 bases from J, the gap between germline ends came to 20 bases. The CDR3 sequence is CASSLDTEGRGETQYF. The DNA for the CDR3 is TGCGCCAGCAGCCTAGACACCGAGGGGCGCGGAGAGACCCAGTACTTC.

This clonotype was seen at least ten times. The chain recombines TRBV20-1 with TRBJ2-1, with 10 nucleotides matching TRBD2. This CDR3 has 17 residues. Germline trimming cut 3 bases from V and 4 bases from J; bases unmatched to any gene: 12. Germline V CDR1 and CDR2: DFQATT, SNEGSKA (reference sequence). CDR3 protein: CSASPPTGTSEYNEQFF. The CDR3 DNA is TGCAGTGCTAGTCCGCCTACCGGGACTAGCGAATACAATGAGCAGTTCTTC.

This clonotype turned up a few times. The V and J genes are TRBV2 and TRBJ1-3, with D hard to call. Germline lookup yields CDR1 SNHLY and CDR2 FYNNEI. The V and J ends lost 7 bases and 1 base respectively, with 14 bases between them. This CDR3 comprises 15 residues. CDR3 protein: CASIPPPRSGNTIYF. CDR3 nucleotides: TGTGCCAGCATTCCTCCCCCCAGGTCTGGAAACACCATATATTTT. Complete variable domain (other parts from reference TRBV2 and TRBJ1-3): EPEVTQTPSHQVTQMGQEVILRCVPISNHLYFYWYRQILGQKVEFLVSFYNNEISEKSEIFDDQFSVERPDGSNFTLKIRSTKLEDSAMYFCASIPPPRSGNTIYFGEGSWLTVV.